This TCR beta chain was obtained from a study of CD4 T cells in relation to SARS-CoV-2 and coronaviruses. Study information: After less than eleven days of antigen culture, PBMC TCR beta CDR3s were sequenced. Study results and caveats: No crossreactivity against non-spike viral proteins was tested here.

Worth noting for this clone: The antigen is not known.

V lost 5 bases, J lost 7 bases, and 6 bases stayed unmatched. Germline loops: CDR1 SEHNR, CDR2 FQNEAQ (reference sequence). The CDR3 has 15 amino acids. Clones were sequenced by immunoSEQ multiplex PCR, and TCRdb holds only the in-frame ones, with some missing. Among roughly 12,000 clones, 60% to 80% were seen once, and the ten largest hold roughly 13%. The unexposed donors gave CD4+ T cells in about 2010-2019, prior to COVID-19. The cells were cultured for 10 days before CD4+ T cells were isolated. Unexposed-donor CD4+ T cells were probed with SARS-CoV-2 S/N and four cold-coronavirus spikes, cells permitting.

This TCR was sampled from a human donor in good health. The specimen sequenced was CD4+ T cells from PBMCs, cultured in vitro. The chain is built from TRBV7-9 and TRBJ2-1; 12 positions agree with TRBD2. The CDR3 is CASSRTSGDLNEQFF. In DNA, the CDR3 is TGTGCCAGCAGCCGGACTAGCGGGGATTTAAATGAGCAGTTCTTC.